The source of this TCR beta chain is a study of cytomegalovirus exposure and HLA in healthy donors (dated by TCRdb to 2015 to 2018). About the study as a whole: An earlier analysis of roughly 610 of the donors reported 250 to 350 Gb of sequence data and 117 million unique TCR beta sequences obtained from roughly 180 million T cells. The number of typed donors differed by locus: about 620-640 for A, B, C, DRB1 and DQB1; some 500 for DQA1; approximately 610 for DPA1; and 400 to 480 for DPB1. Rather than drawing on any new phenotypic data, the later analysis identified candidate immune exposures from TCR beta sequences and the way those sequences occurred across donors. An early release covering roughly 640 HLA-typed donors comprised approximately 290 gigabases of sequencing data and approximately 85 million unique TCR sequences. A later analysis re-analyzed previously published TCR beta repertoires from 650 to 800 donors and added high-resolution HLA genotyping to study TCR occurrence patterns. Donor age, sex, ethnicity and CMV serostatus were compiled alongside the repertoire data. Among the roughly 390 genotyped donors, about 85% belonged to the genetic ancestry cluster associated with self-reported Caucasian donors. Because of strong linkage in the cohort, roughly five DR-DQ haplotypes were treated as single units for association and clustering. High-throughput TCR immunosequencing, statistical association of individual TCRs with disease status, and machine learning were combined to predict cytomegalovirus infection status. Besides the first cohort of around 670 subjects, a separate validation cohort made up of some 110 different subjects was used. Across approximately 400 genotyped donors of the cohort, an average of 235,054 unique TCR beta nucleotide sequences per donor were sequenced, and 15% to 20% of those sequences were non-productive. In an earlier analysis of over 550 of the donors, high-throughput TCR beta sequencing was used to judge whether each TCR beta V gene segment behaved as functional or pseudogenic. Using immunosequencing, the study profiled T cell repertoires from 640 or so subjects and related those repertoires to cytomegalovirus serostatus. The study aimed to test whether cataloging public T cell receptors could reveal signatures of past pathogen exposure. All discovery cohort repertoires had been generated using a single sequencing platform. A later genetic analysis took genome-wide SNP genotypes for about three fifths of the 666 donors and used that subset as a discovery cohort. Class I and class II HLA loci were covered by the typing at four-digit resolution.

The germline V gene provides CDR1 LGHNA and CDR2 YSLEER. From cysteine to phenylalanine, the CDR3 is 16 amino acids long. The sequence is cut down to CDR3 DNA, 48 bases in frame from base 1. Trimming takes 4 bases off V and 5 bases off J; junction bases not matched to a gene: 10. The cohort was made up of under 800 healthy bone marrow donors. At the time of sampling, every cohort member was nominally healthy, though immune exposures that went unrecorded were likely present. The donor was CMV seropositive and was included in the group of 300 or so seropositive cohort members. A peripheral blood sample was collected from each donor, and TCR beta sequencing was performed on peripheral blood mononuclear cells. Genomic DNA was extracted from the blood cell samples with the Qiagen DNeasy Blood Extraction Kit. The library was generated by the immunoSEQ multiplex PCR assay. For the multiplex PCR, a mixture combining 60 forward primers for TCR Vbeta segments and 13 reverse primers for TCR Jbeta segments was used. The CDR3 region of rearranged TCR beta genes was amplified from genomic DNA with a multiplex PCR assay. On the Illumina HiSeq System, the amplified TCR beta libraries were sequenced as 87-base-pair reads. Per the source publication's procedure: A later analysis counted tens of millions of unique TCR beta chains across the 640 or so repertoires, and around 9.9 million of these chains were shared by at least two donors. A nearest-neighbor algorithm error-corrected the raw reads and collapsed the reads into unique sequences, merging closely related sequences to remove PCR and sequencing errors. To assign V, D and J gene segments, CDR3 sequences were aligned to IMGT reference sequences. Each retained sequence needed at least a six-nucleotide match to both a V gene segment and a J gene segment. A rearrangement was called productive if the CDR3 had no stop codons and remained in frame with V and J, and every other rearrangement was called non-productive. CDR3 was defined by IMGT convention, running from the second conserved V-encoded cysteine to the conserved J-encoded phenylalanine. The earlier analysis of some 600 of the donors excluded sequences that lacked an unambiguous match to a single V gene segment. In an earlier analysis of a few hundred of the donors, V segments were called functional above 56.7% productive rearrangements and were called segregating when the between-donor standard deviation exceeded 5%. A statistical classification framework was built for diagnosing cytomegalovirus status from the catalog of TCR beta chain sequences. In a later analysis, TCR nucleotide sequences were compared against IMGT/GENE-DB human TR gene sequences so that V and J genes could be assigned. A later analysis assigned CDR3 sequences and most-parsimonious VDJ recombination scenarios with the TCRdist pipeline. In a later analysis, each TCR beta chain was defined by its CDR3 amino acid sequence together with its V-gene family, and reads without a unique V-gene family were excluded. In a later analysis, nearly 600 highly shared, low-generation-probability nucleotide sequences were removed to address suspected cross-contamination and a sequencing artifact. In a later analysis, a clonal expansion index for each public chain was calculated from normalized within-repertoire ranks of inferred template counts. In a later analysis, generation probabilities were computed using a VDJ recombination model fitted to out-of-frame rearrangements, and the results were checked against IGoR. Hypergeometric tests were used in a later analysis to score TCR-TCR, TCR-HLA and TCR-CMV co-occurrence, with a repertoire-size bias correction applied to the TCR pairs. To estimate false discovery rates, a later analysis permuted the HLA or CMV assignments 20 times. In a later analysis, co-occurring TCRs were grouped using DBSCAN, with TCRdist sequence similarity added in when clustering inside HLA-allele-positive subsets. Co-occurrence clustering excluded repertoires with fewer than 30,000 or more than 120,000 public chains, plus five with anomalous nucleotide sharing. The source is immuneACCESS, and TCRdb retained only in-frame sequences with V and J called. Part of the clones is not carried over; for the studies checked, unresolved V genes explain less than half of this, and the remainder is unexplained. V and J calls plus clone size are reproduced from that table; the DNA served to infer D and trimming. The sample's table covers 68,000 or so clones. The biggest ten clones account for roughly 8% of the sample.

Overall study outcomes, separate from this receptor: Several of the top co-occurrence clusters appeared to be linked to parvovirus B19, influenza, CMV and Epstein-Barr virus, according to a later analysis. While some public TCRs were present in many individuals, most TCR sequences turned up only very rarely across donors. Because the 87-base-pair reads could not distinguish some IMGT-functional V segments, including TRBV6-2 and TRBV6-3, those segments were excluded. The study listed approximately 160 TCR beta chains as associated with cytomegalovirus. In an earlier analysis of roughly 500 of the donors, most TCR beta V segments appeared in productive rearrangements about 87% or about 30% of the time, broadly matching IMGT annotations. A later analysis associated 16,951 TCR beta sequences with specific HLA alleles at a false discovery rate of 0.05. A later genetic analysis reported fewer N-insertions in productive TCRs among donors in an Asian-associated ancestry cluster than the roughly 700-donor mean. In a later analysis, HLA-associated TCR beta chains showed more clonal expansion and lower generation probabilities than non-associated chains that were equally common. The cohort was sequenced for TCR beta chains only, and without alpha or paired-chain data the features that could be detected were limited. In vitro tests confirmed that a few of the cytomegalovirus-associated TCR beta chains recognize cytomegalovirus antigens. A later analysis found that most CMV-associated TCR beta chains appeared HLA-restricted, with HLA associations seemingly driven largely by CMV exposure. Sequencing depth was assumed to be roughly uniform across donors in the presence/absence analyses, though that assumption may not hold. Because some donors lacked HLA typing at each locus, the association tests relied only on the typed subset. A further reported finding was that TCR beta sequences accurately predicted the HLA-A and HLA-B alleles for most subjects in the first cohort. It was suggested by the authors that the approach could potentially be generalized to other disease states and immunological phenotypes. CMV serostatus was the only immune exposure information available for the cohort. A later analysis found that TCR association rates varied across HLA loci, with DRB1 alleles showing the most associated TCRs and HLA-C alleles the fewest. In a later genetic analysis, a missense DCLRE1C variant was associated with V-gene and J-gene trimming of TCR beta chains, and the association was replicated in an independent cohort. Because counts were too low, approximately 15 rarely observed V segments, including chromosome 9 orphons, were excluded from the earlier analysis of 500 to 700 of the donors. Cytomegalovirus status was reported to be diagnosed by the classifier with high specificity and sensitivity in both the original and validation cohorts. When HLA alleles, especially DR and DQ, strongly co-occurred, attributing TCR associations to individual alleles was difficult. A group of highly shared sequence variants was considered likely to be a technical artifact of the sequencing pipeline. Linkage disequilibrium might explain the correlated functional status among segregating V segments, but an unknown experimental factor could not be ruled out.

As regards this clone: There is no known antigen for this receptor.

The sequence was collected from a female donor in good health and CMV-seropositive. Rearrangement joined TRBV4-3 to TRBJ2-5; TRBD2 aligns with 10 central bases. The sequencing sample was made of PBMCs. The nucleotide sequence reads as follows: TGCGCCAGCAGCCCATTTCCCGGGACTAGCGAGGAGACCCAGTACTTC. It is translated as CASSPFPGTSEETQYF.